These 24 T cell receptor beta chains were sequenced from one sample in a study of CD8 T cell repertoires and HIV-1 epitope variants (dated by TCRdb to about 2020). Receptor libraries were prepared by the immunoSEQ multiplex PCR assay. TCRdb provides this immuneACCESS table in a form limited to in-frame rearrangements. Some clones are lacking; in checked studies, under half of them reflect an unresolved V gene, and why the rest are absent is not known. In this sample the table shows fewer than 5,500 clones, about 70% of which occur a single time. About 40% of the sample belongs to the ten largest clones. No cognate antigen is known for these TCRs. Sequenced material: cultured CD8+ T cells derived from PBMCs. These receptors all stem from a male donor with HIV.

CDR3 sequence reads: CASSTGGPDEQFF. CDR3 DNA sequence: TGTGCCAGCAGCACCGGGGGTCCCGATGAGCAGTTCTTC. The chain uses TRBV7-7 and TRBJ2-1, with D maybe TRBD2 (6 bases). Per the germline V gene, CDR1 is SSHAT and CDR2 is FNYEAQ (reference sequence). The CDR3 loop spans 13 amino acids. V lost 5 bases to trimming and J lost 8 bases, with 13 bases between them.

The genes are TRBV5-6 and TRBJ1-5, with 11 nucleotides matching TRBD1. J gave up 6 bases and V 4 bases, and 3 bases lay outside the gene matches. The CDR3 consists of 14 residues. The germline CDR1 and CDR2 sequences are SGHDT and YYEEEE. The CDR3 DNA sequence: TGTGCCAGCAGCCCAGGACAGGGGGCTCAGCCCCAGCATTTT. Its protein product is CASSPGQGAQPQHF.

The CDR3 spells CASGDRGPTEAFF. The DNA of the CDR3 is TGTGCCAGCGGAGACAGGGGGCCCACTGAAGCTTTCTTT. V gene TRBV6-1 combines with J gene TRBJ1-1; 10 bases fit TRBD1. This CDR3 region has 13 residues. Trimming at V came to 8 bases and at J to 4 bases, leaving 4 bases not matched to a gene. CDR1 and CDR2 (germline): MNHNS, SASEGT.

CDR3 loop: CASSGGQGIHQPQHF. As DNA, the CDR3 is TGTGCCAGCAGTGGGGGGCAGGGGATACATCAGCCCCAGCATTTT. This rearrangement joins TRBV6-6 to TRBJ1-5; possibly TRBD1 for D (6 bases). The CDR3 runs 15 residues. Per germline, CDR1 MNHNY and CDR2 SVGAGI (reference sequence). Trimming left V 5 bases short and J 5 bases short, with 16 bases between.

This chain joins TRBV9 and TRBJ2-1, with 8 bases identical to TRBD1. V shed 0 bases, J shed 7 bases, and the junction held 6 bases outside the gene matches. The V gene's germline CDR1 is SGDLS and CDR2 YYNGEE. CDR3 size: 15 residues. CDR3 in amino acids: CASSVVRTGYNEQFF. CDR3 nucleotides: TGTGCCAGCAGCGTAGTTCGGACAGGGTATAATGAGCAGTTCTTC.

This chain joins TRBV4-3 and TRBJ1-2; D remains unclear. The germline gives CDR1 LGHNA, CDR2 YSLEER. The CDR3 is 14 residues long. Trimming cost V 0 bases and J 4 bases, with 9 bases left between them. This CDR3 is CASSQDLSLYGYTF. The CDR3 DNA sequence: TGCGCCAGCAGCCAAGATCTCTCGCTCTATGGCTACACCTTC.

This clone was found a few times. The chain has TRBV9 and TRBJ1-2; 8 nucleotides agree with TRBD1. The CDR3 runs 13 residues. Germline lookup yields CDR1 SGDLS and CDR2 YYNGEE. Losses at the gene ends were 6 bases for V and 9 bases for J; bases not matched to a gene: 10. CDR3 sequence (DNA): TGTGCCAGCAACCCCGGACAGGGTGATAGCTACACCTTC. Amino acids: CASNPGQGDSYTF.

This clone has only a few counts. This sequence joins TRBV25-1 and TRBJ2-7, with TRBD2 matching over 7 bases. Germline loops: CDR1 MGHDK, CDR2 SYGVNS. V lost 10 bases to trimming and J lost 4 bases; unmatched junction nucleotides: 10. The CDR3 extends over 13 amino acids. CDR3 in DNA: TGTGCCACCGGAGGCGCTAGCGGTTACGAGCAGTACTTC. This encodes CATGGASGYEQYF.

J is TRBJ2-7 and V is TRBV19; D is possibly TRBD1 or TRBD2 (5 bases each). This CDR3 is built from 15 residues. Looked up from germline, CDR1 is LNHDA and CDR2 is SQIVND (reference sequence). Trimming pared 5 bases from V and 5 bases from J, leaving 19 bases between. CDR3 DNA: TGTGCCAGTAGTCAAGGAAGGGGCGGGCGGGACGAGCAGTACTTC. Protein sequence: CASSQGRGGRDEQYF.

V usage is TRBV10-3 and J usage is TRBJ1-5; D unclear. The CDR3 runs 13 residues. Trimming cost V 2 bases and J 6 bases, with 8 bases left between them. The germline CDR1 and CDR2 sequences are ENHRY and SYGVKD. Here the CDR3 reads CAISEESGQPQHF. DNA of the CDR3: TGTGCCATCAGTGAGGAAAGCGGTCAGCCCCAGCATTTT.

This sequence joins TRBV6-6 and TRBJ1-4; no clear D. The CDR3 loop spans 15 amino acids. Trimming pared 6 bases from V and 0 bases from J, leaving 11 bases between. Germline CDR1 is MNHNY and CDR2 is SVGAGI (reference sequence). CDR3 sequence: CASSPYTSTNEKLFF. DNA of the CDR3: TGTGCCAGCAGCCCCTACACTTCAACTAATGAAAAACTGTTTTTT.

This clone has a single count. The rearrangement uses TRBV28 and TRBJ2-6; 10 bases match TRBD2. CDR3 length: 17 amino acids. Germline CDR1 reads MDHEN; CDR2 reads SYDVKM. V was clipped by 3 bases and J by 2 bases; unmatched bases: 4. The chain's CDR3 is CASSLVAGGAGANVLTF. DNA for the CDR3: TGTGCCAGCAGTTTGGTAGCGGGAGGTGCTGGGGCCAACGTCCTGACTTTC.

The chain has TRBV9 and TRBJ2-3, with 13 bases identical to TRBD2. CDR1 SGDLS and CDR2 YYNGEE come from the germline V gene. The V segment lost 0 bases and the J segment 7 bases; nucleotides outside the gene matches: 2. The CDR3 covers 15 residues. The CDR3 coding sequence is TGTGCCAGCAGCGTAGAGGGACTAGCGGGGTATACGCAGTATTTT. This sequence encodes CASSVEGLAGYTQYF.

In nucleotides, the CDR3 is TGTGCCAGCAGCCAAGATGGCGGGGATAATGCTAACTATGGCTACACCTTC. Amino acids: CASSQDGGDNANYGYTF. The gene calls are TRBV4-2 and TRBJ1-2; D uncertain. The V and J ends lost 0 bases and 0 bases respectively, with 14 bases between them. Per the germline V gene, CDR1 is LGHNA and CDR2 is YNFKEQ. This CDR3 contains 17 residues.

The J gene is TRBJ2-7, the V gene TRBV4-1; D call uncertain. The CDR3 is made up of 12 amino acids. From germline, CDR1 is MGHRA and CDR2 YSYEKL. V was clipped by 9 bases and J by 0 bases, with 9 bases between them. CDR3 nucleotides: TGCGCCAGGCCTGAAGCCTCCTACGAGCAGTACTTC. This translates into CARPEASYEQYF.

The V call is TRBV4-3, the J call TRBJ2-6; 9 nucleotides line up with TRBD1. CDR1 and CDR2 (germline): LGHNA, YSLEER. The CDR3 length is 16 residues. Germline trimming cut 3 bases from V and 0 bases from J; bases unmatched to any gene: 0. The CDR3 DNA reads as TGCGCCAGCAGCCAGACAGGGGGCTCTGGGGCCAACGTCCTGACTTTC. Translation gives CASSQTGGSGANVLTF.

The CDR3 reads CASSWEYNEQFF. CDR3 bases: TGTGCCAGCAGTTGGGAATACAATGAGCAGTTCTTC. The V gene is TRBV28, the J gene TRBJ2-1; D gene unclear. Germline loops: CDR1 MDHEN, CDR2 SYDVKM. This CDR3 region has 12 residues. V was pared by 4 bases and J by 4 bases, with 5 bases between. Combining the CDR3 with reference TRBV28 and TRBJ2-1 gives the whole variable domain DVKVTQSSRYLVKRTGEKVFLECVQDMDHENMFWYRQDPGLGLRLIYFSYDVKMKEKGDIPEGYSVSREKKERFSLILESASTNQTSMYLCASSWEYNEQFFGPGTRLTVL.

This sequence joins TRBV29-1 and TRBJ1-5, with a possible D match to TRBD1 (5 bases). Germline lookup yields CDR1 SQVTM and CDR2 ANQGSEA. This CDR3 comprises 15 residues. The V end lost 4 bases, the J end lost 0 bases, and 13 bases lay between the germline ends. The CDR3 protein is CSVGDGYYSNQPQHF. The CDR3 coding sequence is TGCAGCGTTGGGGACGGATACTATAGCAATCAGCCCCAGCATTTT. Full variable domain (rest looked up from reference TRBV29-1 and TRBJ1-5): SAVISQKPSRDICQRGTSLTIQCQVDSQVTMMFWYRQQPGQSLTLIATANQGSEATYESGFVIDKFPISRPNLTFSTLTVSNMSPEDSSIYLCSVGDGYYSNQPQHFGDGTRLSIL.

This clone came up a few times. The rearrangement joins TRBV7-2 to TRBJ2-3, with TRBD2 matching over 16 bases. The CDR3 sequence is 17 residues long. Germline values: CDR1 SGHTA, CDR2 FQGNSA. The V segment lost 3 bases and the J segment 2 bases; nucleotides outside the gene matches: 2. The CDR3 DNA reads TGTGCCAGCAGCTTGGGACTAGCGGGAGGGCCCACAGATACGCAGTATTTT. It translates to CASSLGLAGGPTDTQYF.

The chain employs TRBV7-3 and TRBJ1-6; D is possibly TRBD1 (5 bases). Trimming left V 5 bases short and J 6 bases short, with 20 bases between. The CDR3 consists of 17 residues. CDR1 is SGHTA, CDR2 FQGTGA, per germline. CDR3 residues: CASSPNSRQHINSPLHF. Here the CDR3 DNA reads TGTGCCAGCAGCCCCAATAGTAGACAGCACATTAATTCACCCCTCCACTTT.

Only a few counts were recorded for this clone. The genes are TRBV5-8 and TRBJ2-7, with D unresolved. The V and J ends lost 0 bases and 3 bases respectively, with 10 bases between them. This CDR3 comprises 14 residues. Per the germline V gene, CDR1 is SGHTS and CDR2 is YDEGEE. The CDR3 bases are TGTGCCAGCAGCTTGGCCGGCAGAAACTACGAGCAGTACTTC. It is translated as CASSLAGRNYEQYF.

The rearrangement links TRBV13 to TRBJ1-2; D is unresolved. The ends were cut back, 2 bases at V and 6 bases at J, with 4 bases in the middle. The CDR3 has 11 amino acids. In germline, CDR1 is PRHDT, CDR2 FYEKMQ (reference sequence). CDR3 sequence reads: CASSLNDGYTF. The CDR3 DNA is TGTGCCAGCAGCTTAAACGATGGCTACACCTTC.

The chain joins TRBV19 to TRBJ1-5; D remains ambiguous. Trimming left V 10 bases short and J 1 base short, with 20 bases between. This CDR3 has 16 amino acids. In germline, CDR1 is LNHDA, CDR2 SQIVND (reference sequence). DNA for the CDR3: TGTGCCACGTGCCCCGACCCTGAAAGGAGCAATCAGCCCCAGCATTTT. Translating gives CATCPDPERSNQPQHF.

This clone was seen more than once but under ten times. The gene calls are TRBV25-1 and TRBJ2-7; no firm D call. The CDR3 loop spans 14 amino acids. Trimming removed 0 bases from V and 2 bases from J, with 8 bases in between. Germline CDR1 reads MGHDK; CDR2 reads SYGVNS. The DNA for the CDR3 is TGTGCCAGCAGTGAATATCGGGTCACCTACGAGCAGTACTTC. It yields the protein CASSEYRVTYEQYF.